These T cell receptor beta chains were read from a single sample in a study of blood T cell repertoires in COVID-19. Clones were sequenced by immunoSEQ multiplex PCR, and TCRdb holds only the in-frame ones, with some missing. The profile shows roughly 230,000 clones, nearly 95% of them singletons. Sequenced: peripheral blood. These receptors were taken from a man younger than 45 with COVID-19, enrolled during active disease. The CDR3 runs from the conserved cysteine through the conserved F or W.

CDR3aa,v_gene,j_gene,len
CSAGKADTQYF,TRBV20-1,TRBJ2-3,11
CAISKQGPDSPLHF,TRBV10-3,TRBJ1-6,14
CASSVTSSYEQYF,TRBV18,TRBJ2-7,13
CASGYAGGQPQHF,TRBV3-1/TRBV3-2,TRBJ1-5,13
CASSLRQGGTGELFF,TRBV7-6,TRBJ2-2,15
CASSPGQLGATTEAFF,TRBV5-4,TRBJ1-1,16
CASSKGQDYGYTF,TRBV5-4,TRBJ1-2,13
CASLTGNRYNEQFF,TRBV6-5,TRBJ2-1,14
CASIRGANSPLHF,TRBV2,TRBJ1-6,13
CASRETGTARGNSPLHF,TRBV19,TRBJ1-6,17
CASSETVNTEAFF,TRBV11-3,TRBJ1-1,13